A single T cell receptor (beta chain) is shown here with its context. Its antigen is unknown. This record comes from a study of T cells after yellow fever vaccination. Study-wide points: One caveat is that FACS-sorted repertoires could contain abundant clonotypes contaminating from the bulk population.

TCRdb reprocessed the 5' RACE reads via MiXCR and lists one record per CDR3 protein. The sample yields approximately 580,000 distinct CDR3 sequences, about 17% seen once. The CDR3 covers 14 residues. The V gene's germline CDR1 is ENHRY and CDR2 SYGVKD. Germline trimming cut 5 bases from V and 3 bases from J; bases unmatched to any gene: 3. The specimen comprised PBMCs, sampled 4 to 6 days after the first yellow fever vaccination. This clonotype was sampled from a man between 18 and 35 years old who received the YFV17D yellow fever vaccine. The V call is TRBV10-3, the J call TRBJ1-5; 8 bases fit TRBD1. DNA for the CDR3: TGTGCCATCAGTACGGGACAGGCCAATCAGCCCCAGCATTTT. It encodes CAISTGQANQPQHF.